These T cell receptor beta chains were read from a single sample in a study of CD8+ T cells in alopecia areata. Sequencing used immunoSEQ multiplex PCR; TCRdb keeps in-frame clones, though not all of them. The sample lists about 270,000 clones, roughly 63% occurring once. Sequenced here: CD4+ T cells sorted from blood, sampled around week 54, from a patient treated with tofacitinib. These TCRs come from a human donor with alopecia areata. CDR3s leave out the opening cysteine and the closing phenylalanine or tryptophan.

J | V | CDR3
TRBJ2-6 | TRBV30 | AWSVADSGANVLT
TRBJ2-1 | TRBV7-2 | ASSLVGGSSYNEQF
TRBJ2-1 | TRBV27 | ASTGLANNEQF
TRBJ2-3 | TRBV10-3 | AISELGQATDTQY
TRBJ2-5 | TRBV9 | ASSVDRGPETQY
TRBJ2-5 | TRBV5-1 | ASSRDGTLGETQY
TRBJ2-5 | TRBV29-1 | SGGLLQETQY
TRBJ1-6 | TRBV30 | AWSVLDSHNSPLH
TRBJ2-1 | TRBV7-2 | ASSHNEQF
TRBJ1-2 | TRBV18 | ASSLFEAPNYGYT
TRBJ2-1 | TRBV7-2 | ASSYDRVKNEQF
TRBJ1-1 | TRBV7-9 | ASSLAAGGTEAF
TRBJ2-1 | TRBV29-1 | SVDGPEQF
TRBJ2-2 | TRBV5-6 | ASSRRMGAPNTGELF
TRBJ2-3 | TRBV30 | AWSRTGTDTQY
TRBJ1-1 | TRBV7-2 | ASSLVEYTEAF
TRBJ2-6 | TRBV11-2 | ASSLGLISGANVLT
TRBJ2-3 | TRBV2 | ASNLQGGDTQY
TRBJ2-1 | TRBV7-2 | ASSLPWGTYNEQF